Reported below is one T cell receptor (beta chain). Its antigen is unknown. It has no much larger one-base neighbor in the sample; base qualities were not kept. From the germline V gene (reference sequence), CDR1 is LNHNV and CDR2 is YYDKDF. Including cysteine and phenylalanine, the CDR3 has 13 amino acids. The sequence is cut down to CDR3 DNA, 39 bases in frame from base 1. Trimming takes 3 bases from V and 4 bases from J, and the germline ends sit 10 bases apart. This entry comes from a study of siplizumab effects on memory and regulatory T cells (dated by TCRdb to the late 2010s). With respect to the entire study: The study examined how the anti-CD2 antibody siplizumab affects alloreactive T-cell subsets in allogeneic mixed lymphocyte reactions built from human PBMCs. Summary of the overall study and its limitations: The suppressive function of proliferating Tregs from siplizumab cultures was not functionally confirmed. Sequences below about 10^-5 frequency were poorly captured, so only a minor fraction of alloreactive clones could be mapped to unstimulated subsets. Greater diversity appeared to be present in unstimulated naive T cells than in memory T cells, and a substantial contribution to the alloresponse seemed to be made by naive cells. Siplizumab significantly lowered the cumulative frequency of alloreactive sequences that could be traced to unstimulated CD4+ memory T cells. Of the alloreactive CD4+ clones that could be mapped, the Treg-derived share averaged about 63% with siplizumab compared with around 27% in control reactions. About 80-97% of proliferating CD4+ or CD8+ clones could not be given a naive or memory phenotype.

The library came from the immunoSEQ multiplex PCR assay. Roughly 10^5 TCR templates per sample were assayed on the deep sequencing platform. Genomic DNA extracted from sorted T cells was used for TCRbeta CDR3 sequencing. The published analysis was carried out like this. The R programming language was used for clonal analysis of the TCRbeta CDR3 data. Comparing unstimulated samples against CFSE-low samples taken after the reaction was how alloreactive CD4+ and CD8+ clones were defined. Alloreactive CD4+ clones were assigned to regulatory or non-regulatory origin by matching sequences to sorted unstimulated Treg and non-Treg repertoires. TCRdb's version of the immuneACCESS table is confined to in-frame rearrangements and falls short of the full clone set. An unresolved V gene accounts for under half of the shortfall where checked; the remainder is of unknown origin. Clonal size and the V and J genes are those of that table, whereas D and trimming came from the DNA. In all, the sample holds 100,000 or so clones, and 90% to 95% of those were seen once. The top ten hold around 1.4% of the sample.

TCRbeta CDR3 sequencing was performed on sorted unstimulated T cells and on proliferating T cells recovered from mixed lymphocyte reactions. Fresh whole blood from some eleven HLA-typed healthy donors was used to isolate PBMCs. To map where alloreactive clones came from, CD4+ non-regulatory T cells in the unstimulated state were FACS-sorted. Sequencing input: non-Treg CD4+ T cells sorted from blood. The sample's cell subset or site, from its label and the paper: FACS-sorted unstimulated CD4+ non-regulatory T cells. The TCR comes from a human donor in good health. The rearrangement combines TRBV15 with TRBJ2-7, and possibly TRBD2, on 5 matching bases. The DNA reads as follows: TGTGCCACCAGCAGCGGGGTCCTATACGAGCAGTACTTC. This codes for CATSSGVLYEQYF.